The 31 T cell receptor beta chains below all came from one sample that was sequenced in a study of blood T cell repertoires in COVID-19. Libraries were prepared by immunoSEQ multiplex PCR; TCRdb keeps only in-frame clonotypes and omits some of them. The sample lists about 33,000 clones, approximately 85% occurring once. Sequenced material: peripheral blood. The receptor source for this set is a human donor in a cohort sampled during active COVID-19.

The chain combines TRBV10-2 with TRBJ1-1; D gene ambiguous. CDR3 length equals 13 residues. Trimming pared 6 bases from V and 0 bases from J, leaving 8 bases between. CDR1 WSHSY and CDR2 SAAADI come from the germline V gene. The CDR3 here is CASRQQLNTEAFF. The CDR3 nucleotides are TGCGCCAGCAGACAACAATTGAACACTGAAGCTTTCTTT.

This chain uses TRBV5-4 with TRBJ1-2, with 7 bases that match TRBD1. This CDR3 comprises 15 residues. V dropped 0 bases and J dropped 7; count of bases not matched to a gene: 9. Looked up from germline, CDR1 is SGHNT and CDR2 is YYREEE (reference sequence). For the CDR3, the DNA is TGTGCCAGCAGCTTGGACAGAGACAGGGTCCGTGGCTACACCTTC. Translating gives CASSLDRDRVRGYTF.

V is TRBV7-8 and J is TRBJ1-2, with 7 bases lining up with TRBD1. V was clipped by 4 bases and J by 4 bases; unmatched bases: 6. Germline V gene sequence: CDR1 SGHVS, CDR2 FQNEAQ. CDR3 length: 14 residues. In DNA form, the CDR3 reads TGTGCCAGCAGCTCCCCGCGGGACAGCTATGGCTACACCTTC. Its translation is CASSSPRDSYGYTF.

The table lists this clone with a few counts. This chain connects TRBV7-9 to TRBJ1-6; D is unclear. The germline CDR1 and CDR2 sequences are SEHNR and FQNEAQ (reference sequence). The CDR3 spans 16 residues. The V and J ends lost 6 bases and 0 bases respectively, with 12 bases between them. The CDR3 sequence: CASRVAGSSYNSPLHF. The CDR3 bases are TGTGCCAGCAGGGTTGCGGGGAGCTCCTATAATTCACCCCTCCACTTT.

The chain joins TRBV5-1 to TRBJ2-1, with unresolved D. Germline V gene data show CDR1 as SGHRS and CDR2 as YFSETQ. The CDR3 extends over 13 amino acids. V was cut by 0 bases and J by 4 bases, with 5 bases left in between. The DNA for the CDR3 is TGCGCCAGCAGCTTGGCCCATTACAATGAGCAGTTCTTC. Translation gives CASSLAHYNEQFF.

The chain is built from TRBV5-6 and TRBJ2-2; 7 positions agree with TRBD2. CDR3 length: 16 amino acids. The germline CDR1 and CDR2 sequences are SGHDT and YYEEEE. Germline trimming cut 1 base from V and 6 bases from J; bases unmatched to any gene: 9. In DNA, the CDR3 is TGTGCCAGCAGCTTGCCCAGCGGGATTTCTTCCGGGGAGCTGTTTTTT. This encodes CASSLPSGISSGELFF.

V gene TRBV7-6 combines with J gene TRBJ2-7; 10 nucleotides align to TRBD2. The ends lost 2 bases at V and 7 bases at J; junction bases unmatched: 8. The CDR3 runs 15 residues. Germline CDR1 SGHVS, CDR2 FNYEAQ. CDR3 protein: CASSLSLAGAGEQYF. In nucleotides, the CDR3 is TGTGCCAGCAGCTTATCTCTAGCGGGGGCGGGTGAGCAGTACTTC.

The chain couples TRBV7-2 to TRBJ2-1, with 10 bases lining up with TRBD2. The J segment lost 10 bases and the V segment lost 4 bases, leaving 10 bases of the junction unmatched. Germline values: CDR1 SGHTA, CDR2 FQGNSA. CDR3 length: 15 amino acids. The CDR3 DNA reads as TGTGCCAGCAGCTCAGGGGCTAGCGGGAGACGGGAGCAGTTCTTC. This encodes CASSSGASGRREQFF.

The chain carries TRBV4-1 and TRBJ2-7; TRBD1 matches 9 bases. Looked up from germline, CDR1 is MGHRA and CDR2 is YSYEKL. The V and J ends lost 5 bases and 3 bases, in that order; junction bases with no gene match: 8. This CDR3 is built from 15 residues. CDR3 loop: CASSAGQGSRYEQYF. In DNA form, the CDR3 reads TGCGCCAGCAGCGCGGGACAGGGCTCCCGCTACGAGCAGTACTTC.

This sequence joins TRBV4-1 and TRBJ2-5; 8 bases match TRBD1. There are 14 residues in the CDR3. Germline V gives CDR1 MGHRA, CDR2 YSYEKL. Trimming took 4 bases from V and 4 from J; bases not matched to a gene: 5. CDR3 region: CASSLRGRRETQYF. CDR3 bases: TGCGCCAGCAGCCTCAGGGGGCGGCGAGAGACCCAGTACTTC.

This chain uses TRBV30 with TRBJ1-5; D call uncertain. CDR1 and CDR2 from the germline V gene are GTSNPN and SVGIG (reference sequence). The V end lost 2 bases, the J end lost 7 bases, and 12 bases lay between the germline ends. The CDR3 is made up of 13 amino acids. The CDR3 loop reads CAWSYREGQPQHF. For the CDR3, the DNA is TGTGCCTGGAGTTATAGGGAGGGACAGCCCCAGCATTTT.

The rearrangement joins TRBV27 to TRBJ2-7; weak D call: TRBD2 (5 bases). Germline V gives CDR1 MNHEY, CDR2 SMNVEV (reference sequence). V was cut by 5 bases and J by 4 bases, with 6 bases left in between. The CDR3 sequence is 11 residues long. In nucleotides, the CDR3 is TGTGCCAGCAGTGGGAGTTACGAGCAGTACTTC. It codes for CASSGSYEQYF.

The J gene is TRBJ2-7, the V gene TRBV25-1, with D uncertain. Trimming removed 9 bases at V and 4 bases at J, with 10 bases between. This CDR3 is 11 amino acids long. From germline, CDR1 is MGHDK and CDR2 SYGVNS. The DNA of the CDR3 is TGTGCCAGTCAACAGCTATACGAGCAGTACTTC. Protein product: CASQQLYEQYF.

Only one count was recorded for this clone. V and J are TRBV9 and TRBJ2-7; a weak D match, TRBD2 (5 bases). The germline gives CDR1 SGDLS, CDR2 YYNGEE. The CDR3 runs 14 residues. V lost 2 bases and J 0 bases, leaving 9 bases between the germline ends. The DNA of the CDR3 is TGTGCCAGCAGCGTCTCCAGCGGCTCCTACGAGCAGTACTTC. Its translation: CASSVSSGSYEQYF.

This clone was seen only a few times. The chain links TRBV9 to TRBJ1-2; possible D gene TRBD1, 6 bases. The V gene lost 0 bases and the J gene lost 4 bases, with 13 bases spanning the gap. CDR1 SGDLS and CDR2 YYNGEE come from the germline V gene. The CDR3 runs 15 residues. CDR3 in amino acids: CASSVEDRQVYGYTF. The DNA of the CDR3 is TGTGCCAGCAGCGTAGAGGATCGACAGGTCTATGGCTACACCTTC.

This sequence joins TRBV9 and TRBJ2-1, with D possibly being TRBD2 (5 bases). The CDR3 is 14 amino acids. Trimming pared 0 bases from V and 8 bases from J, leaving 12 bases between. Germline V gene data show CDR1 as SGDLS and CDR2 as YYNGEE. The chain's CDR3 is CASSVESTSHEQFF. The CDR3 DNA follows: TGTGCCAGCAGCGTAGAGAGCACTAGTCATGAGCAGTTCTTC.

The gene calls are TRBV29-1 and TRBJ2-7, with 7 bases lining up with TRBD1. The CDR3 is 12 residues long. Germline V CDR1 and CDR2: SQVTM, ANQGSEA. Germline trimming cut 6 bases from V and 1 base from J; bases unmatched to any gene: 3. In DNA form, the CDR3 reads TGCAGCGTGGGGACAGCTTCCTACGAGCAGTACTTC. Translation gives CSVGTASYEQYF.

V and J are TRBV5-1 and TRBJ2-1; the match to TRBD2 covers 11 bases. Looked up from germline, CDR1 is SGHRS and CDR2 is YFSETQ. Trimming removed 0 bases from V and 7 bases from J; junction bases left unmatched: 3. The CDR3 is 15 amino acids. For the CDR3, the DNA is TGCGCCAGCAGCTTGGGGGGGACTAGCGGTAATGAGCAGTTCTTC. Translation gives CASSLGGTSGNEQFF. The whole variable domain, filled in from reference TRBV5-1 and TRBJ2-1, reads KAGVTQTPRYLIKTRGQQVTLSCSPISGHRSVSWYQQTPGQGLQFLFEYFSETQRNKGNFPGRFSGRQFSNSRSEMNVSTLELGDSALYLCASSLGGTSGNEQFFGPGTRLTVL.

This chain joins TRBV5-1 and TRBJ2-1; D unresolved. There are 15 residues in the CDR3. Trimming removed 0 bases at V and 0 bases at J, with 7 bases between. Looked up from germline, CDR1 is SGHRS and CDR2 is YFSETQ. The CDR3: CASSLDPSSYNEQFF. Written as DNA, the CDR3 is TGCGCCAGCAGCTTGGATCCGAGCTCCTACAATGAGCAGTTCTTC.

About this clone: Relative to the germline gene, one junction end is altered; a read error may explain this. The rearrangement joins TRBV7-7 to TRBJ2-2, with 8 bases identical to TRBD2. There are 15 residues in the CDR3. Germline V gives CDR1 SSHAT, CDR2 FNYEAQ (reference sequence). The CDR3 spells CASSLAGQGAGELFF. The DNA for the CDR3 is TGTGCTAGCAGCTTAGCGGGGCAAGGCGCCGGGGAGCTGTTTTTT.

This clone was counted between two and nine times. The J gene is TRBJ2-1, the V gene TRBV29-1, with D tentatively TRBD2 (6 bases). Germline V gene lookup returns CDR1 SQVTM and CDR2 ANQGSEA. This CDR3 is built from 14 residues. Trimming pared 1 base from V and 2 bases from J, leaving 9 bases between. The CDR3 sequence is CSVEGLATYNEQFF. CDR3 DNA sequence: TGCAGCGTTGAAGGGCTAGCGACCTACAATGAGCAGTTCTTC.

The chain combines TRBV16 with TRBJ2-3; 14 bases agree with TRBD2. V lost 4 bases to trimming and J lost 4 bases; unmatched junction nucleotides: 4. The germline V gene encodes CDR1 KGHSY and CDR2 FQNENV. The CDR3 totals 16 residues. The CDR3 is CASSLRLAGGADTQYF. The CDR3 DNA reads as TGTGCCAGCAGCCTCCGACTAGCGGGAGGGGCAGATACGCAGTATTTT.

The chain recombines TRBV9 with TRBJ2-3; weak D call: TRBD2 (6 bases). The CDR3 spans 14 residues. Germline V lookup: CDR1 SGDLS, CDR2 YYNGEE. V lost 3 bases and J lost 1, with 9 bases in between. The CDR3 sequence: CASSARLGTDTQYF. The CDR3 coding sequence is TGTGCCAGCAGCGCCCGACTAGGCACAGATACGCAGTATTTT.

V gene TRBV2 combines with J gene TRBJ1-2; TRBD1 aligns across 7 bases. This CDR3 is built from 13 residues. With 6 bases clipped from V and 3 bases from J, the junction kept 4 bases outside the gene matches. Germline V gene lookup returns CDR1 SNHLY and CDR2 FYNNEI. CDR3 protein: CASRGTVDYGYTF. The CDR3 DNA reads TGTGCCAGCAGGGGGACAGTCGACTATGGCTACACCTTC.

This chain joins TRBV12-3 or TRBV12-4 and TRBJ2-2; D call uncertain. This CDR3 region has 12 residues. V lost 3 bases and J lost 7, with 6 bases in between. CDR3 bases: TGTGCCAGCAGTTTCGGCGGCGGGGAGCTGTTTTTT. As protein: CASSFGGGELFF.

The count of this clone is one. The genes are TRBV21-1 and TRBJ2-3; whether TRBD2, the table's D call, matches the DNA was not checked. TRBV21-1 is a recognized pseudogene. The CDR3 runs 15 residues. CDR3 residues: CASSKSTSRADTQYF. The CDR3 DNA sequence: TGTGCCAGCAGCAAATCGACTAGCCGGGCAGATACGCAGTATTTT.

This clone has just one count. The CDR3 is CASSPGVDEQYF. The DNA of the CDR3 is TGTGCCAGCAGCCCGGGGGTTGACGAGCAGTACTTC. The V and J genes are TRBV6-5 and TRBJ2-7; possible D gene TRBD2, 6 bases. Germline values: CDR1 MNHEY, CDR2 SVGAGI. Trimming removed 6 bases from V and 5 bases from J, with 11 bases in between. This CDR3 spans 12 amino acids.

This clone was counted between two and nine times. CDR3 loop: CASSFSGGEAFF. The CDR3 DNA is TGTGCCAGCAGCTTCTCAGGGGGAGAAGCTTTCTTT. J is TRBJ1-1 and V is TRBV7-9; the match to TRBD1 covers 7 bases. Losses at the gene ends were 3 bases for V and 8 bases for J; bases not matched to a gene: 3. Germline CDR1 and CDR2: SEHNR and FQNEAQ (reference sequence). This CDR3 contains 12 residues.

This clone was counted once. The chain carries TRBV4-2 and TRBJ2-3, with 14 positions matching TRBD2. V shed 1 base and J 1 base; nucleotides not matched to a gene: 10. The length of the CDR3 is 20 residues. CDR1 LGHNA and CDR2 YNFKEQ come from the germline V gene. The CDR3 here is CASSQVPGLAGVGGTDTQYF. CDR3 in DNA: TGTGCCAGCAGCCAAGTACCGGGACTAGCGGGAGTGGGTGGCACAGATACGCAGTATTTT.

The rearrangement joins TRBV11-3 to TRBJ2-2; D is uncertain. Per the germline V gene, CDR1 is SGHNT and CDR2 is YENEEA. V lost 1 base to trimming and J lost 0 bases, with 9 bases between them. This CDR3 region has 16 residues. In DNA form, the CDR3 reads TGTGCCAGCAGCTTAGGTGGGCTGACGAACACCGGGGAGCTGTTTTTT. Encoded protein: CASSLGGLTNTGELFF.

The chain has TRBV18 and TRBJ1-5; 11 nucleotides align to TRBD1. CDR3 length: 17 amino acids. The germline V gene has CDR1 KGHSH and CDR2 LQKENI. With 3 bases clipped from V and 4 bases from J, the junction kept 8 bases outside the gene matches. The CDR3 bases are TGTGCCAGCTCACCGACTAAGGACAGGGGGCTTAATCAGCCCCAGCATTTT. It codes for CASSPTKDRGLNQPQHF.